Listed below are T cell receptor beta chains from one sample, sequenced in a study of OX40 agonist ivuxolimab in advanced cancers. This table comes from immunoSEQ multiplex PCR, and its TCRdb copy is limited to in-frame clones, with some not included. The sample shows 75,000 to 95,000 clones, 70% to 90% of them seen only once. The input for sequencing was CD4+ or CD8+ T cells sorted from blood, taken in a trial of the OX40 agonist ivuxolimab. These receptors were taken from an adult with an advanced solid tumor such as melanoma, head and neck, liver or kidney cancer. The CDR3 runs from the conserved cysteine through the conserved F or W. Expanded clones get a size class; other rows say once, few or many, or leave the size out.

size: .; V: TRBV28; J: TRBJ2-7; CDR3: CASSLRRTSGRGRDEQYF
size: .; V: TRBV2; J: .; CDR3: CATTGESTYEQYF
size: .; V: TRBV7-8; J: TRBJ2-1; CDR3: CASSLWGLALYNEQFF
size: once; V: TRBV2; J: TRBJ2-1; CDR3: CASIRTGGEQFF
size: .; V: TRBV5-4; J: TRBJ1-2; CDR3: CASSFYHLDGDRRYGYTF
size: once; V: TRBV6-6; J: TRBJ1-2; CDR3: CASAGGEYYGYTF
size: .; V: TRBV19; J: TRBJ2-7; CDR3: CASSTQAGIHEQYF
size: few; V: TRBV6-1; J: TRBJ2-7; CDR3: CASILSGISYEQYF
size: medium-sized; V: TRBV27; J: TRBJ2-7; CDR3: CASSPRISYEQYF
size: .; V: TRBV28; J: TRBJ2-7; CDR3: CASSFSASGSYEQYF
size: .; V: TRBV12-5; J: TRBJ1-1; CDR3: CASGPGGLNTEAFF
size: .; V: TRBV21-1; J: TRBJ2-3; CDR3: CASSKAGGTQYF
size: .; V: TRBV28; J: TRBJ2-5; CDR3: CASRTVVTKETQYF
size: once; V: TRBV29-1; J: TRBJ2-1; CDR3: CSVARGSYNEQFF
size: .; V: TRBV11-2; J: TRBJ1-2; CDR3: CASSPPGGGWYGYTF
size: .; V: TRBV16; J: TRBJ2-7; CDR3: CASSQSSYYEQYF
size: many; V: TRBV15; J: TRBJ2-7; CDR3: CATSSLRDGSYEQYF
size: .; V: TRBV6-1; J: TRBJ2-1; CDR3: CASSGWTSGEYNEQFF
size: .; V: TRBV25-1; J: TRBJ1-3; CDR3: CASRTDGNTIYF
size: .; V: TRBV18; J: TRBJ2-5; CDR3: CASSPLRVGQETQYF
size: .; V: TRBV28; J: TRBJ2-1; CDR3: CASSSPWGGGYNEQFF
size: .; V: TRBV27; J: TRBJ2-7; CDR3: CATSRASRNEQYF
size: few; V: TRBV6-1; J: TRBJ1-5; CDR3: CAGGPSWPQHF
size: .; V: TRBV29-1; J: TRBJ2-7; CDR3: CSADFRDRGYEQYF
size: .; V: TRBV29-1; J: TRBJ1-5; CDR3: CSVGGPPNQPQHF
size: .; V: TRBV9; J: TRBJ2-1; CDR3: CASSVTPGGYNEQFF
size: .; V: TRBV7-8; J: TRBJ2-3; CDR3: CASSLGLAGGTDTQYF
size: .; V: TRBV9; J: TRBJ2-5; CDR3: CASSVGAGQGRSAQYF
size: few; V: TRBV5-1; J: TRBJ1-1; CDR3: CASSLAVRTVKDLTEAFF
size: .; V: TRBV4-1; J: TRBJ2-7; CDR3: CASSRTSGHPVTYEQYF
size: .; V: TRBV4-1; J: TRBJ1-2; CDR3: CASSHRRTTGAYGYTF
size: .; V: TRBV19; J: TRBJ2-2; CDR3: CASSQGPNTGELFF
size: .; V: TRBV21-1; J: TRBJ2-4; CDR3: CASSPRRGQGIYIQYF
size: .; V: TRBV10-3; J: TRBJ2-7; CDR3: CAISDLTGSGYEQYF
size: .; V: TRBV7-6; J: TRBJ2-1; CDR3: CASSLAGGWNEQFF
size: .; V: TRBV4-1; J: .; CDR3: CASSQGWGGGPSYEQYF
size: .; V: TRBV30; J: TRBJ1-2; CDR3: CAWRDRETSYGYTF
size: .; V: TRBV11-3; J: TRBJ2-7; CDR3: CASSFISSVGYEQYF
size: once; V: TRBV19; J: TRBJ1-4; CDR3: CASSQTGRTNEKLFF
size: .; V: TRBV11-1; J: TRBJ2-7; CDR3: CASSPRQGPSYEQYF
size: .; V: TRBV5-1; J: TRBJ2-2; CDR3: CASGTSGIVGTGELFF
size: once; V: TRBV7-5; J: TRBJ2-7; CDR3: CARSLLGLPSGSYEQYF
size: .; V: TRBV19; J: TRBJ1-1; CDR3: CASSIVWQGDGNTEAFF
size: .; V: TRBV5-1; J: TRBJ1-4; CDR3: CASSTGQGDEKLFF
size: .; V: TRBV15; J: TRBJ1-5; CDR3: CATSSTGFNQPQHF
size: .; V: TRBV5-1; J: TRBJ1-5; CDR3: CASSLGGEQNQPQHF
size: .; V: TRBV6-5; J: TRBJ2-5; CDR3: CASSYWQGNRQETQYF